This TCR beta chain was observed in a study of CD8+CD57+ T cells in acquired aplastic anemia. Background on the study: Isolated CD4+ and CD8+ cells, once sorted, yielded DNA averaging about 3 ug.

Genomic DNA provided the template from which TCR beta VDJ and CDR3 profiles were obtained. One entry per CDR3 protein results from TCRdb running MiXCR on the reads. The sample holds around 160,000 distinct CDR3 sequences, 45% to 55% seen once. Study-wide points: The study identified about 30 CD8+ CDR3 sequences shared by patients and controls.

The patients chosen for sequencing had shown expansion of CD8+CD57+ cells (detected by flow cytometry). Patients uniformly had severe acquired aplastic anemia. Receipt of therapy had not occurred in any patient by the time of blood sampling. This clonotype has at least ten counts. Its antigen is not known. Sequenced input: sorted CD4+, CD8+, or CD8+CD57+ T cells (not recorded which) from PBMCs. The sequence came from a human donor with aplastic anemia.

CDR3 DNA: TGTGCCAGCAGCATGCGACTAGTGGCGAGCACTGAGCAGTTCTTC. The encoded protein is CASSMRLVASTEQFF. The V and J genes are TRBV5-6 and TRBJ2-1; D may be TRBD2 (6 bases). The CDR3 consists of 15 residues. CDR1 SGHDT and CDR2 YYEEEE come from the germline V gene. V shed 4 bases and J shed 9 bases, with 20 bases lying between them.